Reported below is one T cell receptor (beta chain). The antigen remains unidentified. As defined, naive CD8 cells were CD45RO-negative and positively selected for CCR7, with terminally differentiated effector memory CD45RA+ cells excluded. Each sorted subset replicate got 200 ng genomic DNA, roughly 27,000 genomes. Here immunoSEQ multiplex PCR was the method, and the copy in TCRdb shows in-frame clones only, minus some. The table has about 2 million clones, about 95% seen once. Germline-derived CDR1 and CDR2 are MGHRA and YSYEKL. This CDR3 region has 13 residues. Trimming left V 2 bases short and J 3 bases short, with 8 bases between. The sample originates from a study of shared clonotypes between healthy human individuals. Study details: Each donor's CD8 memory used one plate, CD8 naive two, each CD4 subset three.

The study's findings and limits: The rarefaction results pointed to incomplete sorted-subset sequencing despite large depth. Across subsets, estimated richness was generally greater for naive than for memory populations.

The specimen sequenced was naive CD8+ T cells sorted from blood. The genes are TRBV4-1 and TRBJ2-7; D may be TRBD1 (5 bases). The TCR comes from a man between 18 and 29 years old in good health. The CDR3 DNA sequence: TGCGCCAGCAGCCAAAGACAGAACTACGAGCAGTACTTC. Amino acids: CASSQRQNYEQYF.